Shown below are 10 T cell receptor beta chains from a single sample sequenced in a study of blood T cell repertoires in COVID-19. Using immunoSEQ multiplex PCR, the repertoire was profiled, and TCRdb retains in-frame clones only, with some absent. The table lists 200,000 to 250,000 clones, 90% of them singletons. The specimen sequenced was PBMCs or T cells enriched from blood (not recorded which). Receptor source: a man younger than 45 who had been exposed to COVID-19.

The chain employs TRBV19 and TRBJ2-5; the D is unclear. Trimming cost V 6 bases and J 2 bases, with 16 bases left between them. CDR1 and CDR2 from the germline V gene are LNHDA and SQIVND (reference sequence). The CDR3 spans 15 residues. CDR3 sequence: CASRASVLWQETQYF. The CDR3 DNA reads TGTGCCAGTAGGGCCAGTGTGCTGTGGCAAGAGACCCAGTACTTC.

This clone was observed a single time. This CDR3 is CSAAAGGYEQYF. CDR3 nucleotide sequence: TGCAGCGCTGCCGCAGGGGGCTACGAGCAGTACTTC. The rearrangement joins TRBV29-1 to TRBJ2-7, with 7 bases that match TRBD1. The V and J ends lost 7 bases and 3 bases, in that order; junction bases with no gene match: 6. The CDR3 has 12 amino acids. Germline CDR1 reads SQVTM; CDR2 reads ANQGSEA.

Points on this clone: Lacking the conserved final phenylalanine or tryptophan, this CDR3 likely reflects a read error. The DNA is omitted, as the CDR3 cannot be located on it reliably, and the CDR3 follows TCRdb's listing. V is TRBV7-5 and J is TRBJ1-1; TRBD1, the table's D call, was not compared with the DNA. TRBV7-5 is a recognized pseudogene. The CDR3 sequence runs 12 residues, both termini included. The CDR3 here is CVRSPRSGQGAR.

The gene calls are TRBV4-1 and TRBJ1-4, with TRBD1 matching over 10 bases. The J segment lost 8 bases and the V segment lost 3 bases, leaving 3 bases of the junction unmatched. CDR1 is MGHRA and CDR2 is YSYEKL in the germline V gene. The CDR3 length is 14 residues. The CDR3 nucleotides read TGCGCCAGCAGCCAGGGACAGGGGTGGGAAAAACTGTTTTTT. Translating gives CASSQGQGWEKLFF.

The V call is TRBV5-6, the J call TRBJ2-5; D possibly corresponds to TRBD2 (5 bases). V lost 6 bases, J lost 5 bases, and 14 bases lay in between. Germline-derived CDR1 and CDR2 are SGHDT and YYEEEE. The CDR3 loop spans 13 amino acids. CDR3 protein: CASNLRVGETQYF. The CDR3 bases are TGTGCCAGCAATTTGAGGGTAGGGGAGACCCAGTACTTC. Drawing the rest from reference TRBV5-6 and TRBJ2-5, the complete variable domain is DAGVTQSPTHLIKTRGQQVTLRCSPKSGHDTVSWYQQALGQGPQFIFQYYEEEERQRGNFPDRFSGHQFPNYSSELNVNALLLGDSALYLCASNLRVGETQYFGPGTRLLVL.

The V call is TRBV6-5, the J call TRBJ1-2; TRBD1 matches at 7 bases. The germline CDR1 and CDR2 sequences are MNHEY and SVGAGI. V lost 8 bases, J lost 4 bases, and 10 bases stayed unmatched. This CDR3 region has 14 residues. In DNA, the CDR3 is TGTGCCAGCGCCCCCGGGACAGACTTCTATGGCTACACCTTC. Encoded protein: CASAPGTDFYGYTF.

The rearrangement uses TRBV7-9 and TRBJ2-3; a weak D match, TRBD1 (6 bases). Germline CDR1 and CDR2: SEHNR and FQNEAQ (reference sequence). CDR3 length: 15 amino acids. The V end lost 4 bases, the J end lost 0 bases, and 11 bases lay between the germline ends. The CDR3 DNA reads TGTGCCAGCAGCTCCCAGGGGAAGAGCACAGATACGCAGTATTTT. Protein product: CASSSQGKSTDTQYF.

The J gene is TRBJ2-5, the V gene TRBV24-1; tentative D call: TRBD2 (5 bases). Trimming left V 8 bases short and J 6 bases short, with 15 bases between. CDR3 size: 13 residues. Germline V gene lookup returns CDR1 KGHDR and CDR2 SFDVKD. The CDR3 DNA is TGTGCCACCATTGGGGAGCCTGACAAGACCCAGTACTTC. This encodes CATIGEPDKTQYF.

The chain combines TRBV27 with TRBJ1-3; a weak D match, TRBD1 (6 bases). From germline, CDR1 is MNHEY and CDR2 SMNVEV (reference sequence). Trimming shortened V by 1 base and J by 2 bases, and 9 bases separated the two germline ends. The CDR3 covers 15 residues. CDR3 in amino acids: CASSLYPGAGNTIYF. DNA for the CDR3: TGTGCCAGCAGTTTATACCCAGGGGCTGGAAACACCATATATTTT.

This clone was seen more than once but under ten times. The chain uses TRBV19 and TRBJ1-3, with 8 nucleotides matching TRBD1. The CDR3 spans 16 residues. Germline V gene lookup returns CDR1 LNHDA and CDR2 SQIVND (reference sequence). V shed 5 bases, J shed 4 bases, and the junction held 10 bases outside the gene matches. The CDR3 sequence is CASSFSGTGSGNTIYF. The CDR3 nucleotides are TGTGCCAGTAGTTTTTCCGGGACAGGCTCCGGAAACACCATATATTTT.